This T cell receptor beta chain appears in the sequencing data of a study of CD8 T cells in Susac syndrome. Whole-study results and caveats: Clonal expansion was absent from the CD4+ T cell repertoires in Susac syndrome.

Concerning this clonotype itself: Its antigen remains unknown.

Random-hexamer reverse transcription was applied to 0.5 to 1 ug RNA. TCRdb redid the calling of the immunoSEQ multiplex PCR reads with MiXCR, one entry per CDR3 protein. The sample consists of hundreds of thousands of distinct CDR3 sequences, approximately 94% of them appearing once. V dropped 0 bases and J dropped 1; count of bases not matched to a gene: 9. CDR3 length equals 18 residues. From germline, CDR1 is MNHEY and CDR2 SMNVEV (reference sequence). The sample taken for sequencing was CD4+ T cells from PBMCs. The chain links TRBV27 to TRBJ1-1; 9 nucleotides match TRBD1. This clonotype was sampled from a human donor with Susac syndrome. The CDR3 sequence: CASSLSYPGQGRNTEAFF. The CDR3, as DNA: TGTGCCAGCAGTTTATCTTACCCGGGACAGGGAAGGAACACTGAAGCTTTCTTT.